This is a list of T cell receptor beta chains from one sample in a study of T-cell reconstitution after alpha-beta-depleted transplantation in children. TCRdb independently ran MiXCR on the PCR reads; one entry per CDR3 protein. This sample has some 490,000 distinct CDR3 sequences; approximately 12% occur once, and the top ten carry under 7%. Sample: PBMCs from the stem cell graft donor, taken from the stem cell graft. The origin of the receptors is a human donor who donated a stem cell graft to a child with combined immunodeficiency. The CDR3 runs from the conserved cysteine through the conserved F or W. D genes are given only for firm matches. Only part of the rows carry a size: once, few, many, or a class if the clone is expanded.

D: -; V: TRBV29-1; size: few; J: TRBJ2-1; length: 14; CDR3: CSVVRTYIGNEQFF; DNA: TGCAGCGTTGTTCGGACTTACATAGGAAATGAGCAGTTCTTC
D: -; V: TRBV7-6; size: few; J: TRBJ1-5; length: 18; CDR3: CASSLQRGVFPGNQPQHF; DNA: TGTGCCAGCAGCTTACAGCGCGGGGTTTTTCCCGGGAATCAGCCCCAGCATTTT
D: -; V: TRBV12-3/TRBV12-4; size: many; J: TRBJ1-4; length: 11; CDR3: CASSLKEKLFF; DNA: TGTGCCAGCAGTTTAAAGGAAAAACTGTTTTTT
D: TRBD2; V: TRBV12-3/TRBV12-4; size: many; J: TRBJ2-1; length: 14; CDR3: CASRDLAGYNEQFF; DNA: TGTGCCAGCAGAGACTTAGCGGGCTACAATGAGCAGTTCTTC
D: -; V: TRBV29-1; size: many; J: TRBJ2-1; length: 13; CDR3: CSVEVAAYNEQFF; DNA: TGCAGCGTTGAAGTAGCGGCCTACAATGAGCAGTTCTTC
D: -; V: TRBV20-1; size: -; J: TRBJ1-4; length: 13; CDR3: CSAFDPALGKLFF; DNA: TGCAGTGCTTTTGACCCGGCCTTGGGAAAACTGTTTTTT
D: -; V: TRBV7-2; size: few; J: TRBJ2-7; length: 13; CDR3: CASSLDGRSEQYF; DNA: TGTGCCAGCAGCTTAGACGGGAGAAGCGAGCAGTACTTC
D: TRBD1; V: TRBV6-1; size: many; J: TRBJ1-2; length: 14; CDR3: CASSRDRGNYGYTF; DNA: TGTGCCAGCAGTCGCGACAGGGGCAACTATGGCTACACCTTC
D: -; V: TRBV6-5; size: few; J: TRBJ2-7; length: 15; CDR3: CASSYSPGSSYEQYF; DNA: TGTGCCAGCAGTTACTCCCCGGGCAGCTCCTACGAGCAGTACTTC
D: -; V: TRBV6-2/TRBV6-3; size: few; J: TRBJ1-1; length: 14; CDR3: CASSYSGGSTEAFF; DNA: TGTGCCAGCAGTTACTCGGGGGGAAGCACTGAAGCTTTCTTT
D: TRBD2; V: TRBV11-2; size: -; J: TRBJ2-7; length: 18; CDR3: CASSFSRLAGGSIYEQYF; DNA: TGTGCCAGCAGCTTCAGTCGACTAGCGGGAGGTTCGATCTACGAGCAGTACTTC
D: -; V: TRBV5-1; size: many; J: TRBJ2-2; length: 17; CDR3: CASSLGAGPHNTGELFF; DNA: TGCGCCAGCAGCTTGGGGGCCGGACCCCACAACACCGGGGAGCTGTTTTTT
D: -; V: TRBV6-1; size: -; J: TRBJ2-1; length: 18; CDR3: CASSRWGGDLTPYNEQFF; DNA: TGTGCCAGCAGCCGGTGGGGGGGCGACCTCACCCCCTACAATGAGCAGTTCTTC
D: TRBD2; V: TRBV27; size: -; J: TRBJ2-1; length: 14; CDR3: CASRGAGGPGEQFF; DNA: TGTGCCAGCCGGGGGGCGGGAGGACCAGGGGAGCAGTTCTTC
D: -; V: TRBV11-1; size: few; J: TRBJ2-1; length: 16; CDR3: CASSLSGPPSYNEQFF; DNA: TGTGCCAGCAGCTTATCTGGGCCCCCCTCCTACAATGAGCAGTTCTTC
D: -; V: TRBV27; size: many; J: TRBJ2-1; length: 13; CDR3: CASSPGTGNEQFF; DNA: TGTGCCAGCAGTCCGGGGACGGGGAATGAGCAGTTCTTC
D: -; V: TRBV7-9; size: -; J: TRBJ2-5; length: 14; CDR3: CASSLIGGRETQYF; DNA: TGTGCCAGCAGCTTGATTGGGGGCCGAGAGACCCAGTACTTC
D: -; V: TRBV11-3; size: -; J: TRBJ2-3; length: 12; CDR3: CASSWNSDTQYF; DNA: TGTGCCAGCAGCTGGAACTCGGATACGCAGTATTTT
D: -; V: TRBV4-1; size: -; J: TRBJ2-3; length: 14; CDR3: CASSQVSGADTQYF; DNA: TGCGCCAGCAGCCAAGTGAGCGGAGCAGATACGCAGTATTTT
D: -; V: TRBV9; size: -; J: TRBJ2-7; length: 13; CDR3: CASSVGSAYEQYF; DNA: TGTGCCAGCAGCGTAGGTTCCGCCTACGAGCAGTACTTC
D: -; V: TRBV7-9; size: -; J: TRBJ2-2; length: 14; CDR3: CASSATSPWGELFF; DNA: TGTGCCAGCAGCGCCACTAGTCCTTGGGGGGAGCTGTTTTTT
D: -; V: TRBV6-1; size: few; J: TRBJ2-7; length: 15; CDR3: CASRERQESSYEQYF; DNA: TGTGCCAGCAGAGAGAGACAGGAGAGCTCCTACGAGCAGTACTTC
D: -; V: TRBV20-1; size: few; J: TRBJ2-4; length: 14; CDR3: CSARIGGGANIQYF; DNA: TGCAGTGCTAGAATTGGTGGGGGCGCAAACATTCAGTACTTC
D: -; V: TRBV28; size: -; J: TRBJ2-3; length: 14; CDR3: CASSFVESTDTQYF; DNA: TGTGCCAGCAGTTTTGTCGAGAGCACAGATACGCAGTATTTT